This is a list of T cell receptor beta chains from one sample in a study of T cell repertoires in cytomegalovirus infection. What these receptors recognize is not known. TCRdb reprocessed the reads via MiXCR and lists one record per CDR3 protein. There are 550,000 to 850,000 distinct CDR3 sequences in the sample; 30% to 35% occur only once, and around a sixth lies in the top ten. The sequences come from cultured PBMCs, collected from culture after CMV antigen stimulation. The receptors were sampled from a human donor in good health (CMV status not recorded). Some clones in this sample may be carry-over from other donors' samples. Each CDR3 is given with its conserved first and last residue. D genes are given only for firm matches. Clone size appears in some rows only: once, few, many, or a class for an expanded clone.

-	TRBV7-9	-	TRBJ2-2	CASSLVPVGATGELFF	TGTGCCAGCAGCTTAGTTCCAGTGGGGGCCACCGGGGAGCTGTTTTTT
-	TRBV3-1	-	TRBJ2-7	CASSQQSGYEQYF	TGTGCCAGCAGCCAGCAGAGCGGCTACGAGCAGTACTTC
-	TRBV10-3	few	TRBJ2-4	CATAGENIQYF	TGTGCCACCGCTGGCGAAAACATTCAGTACTTC
TRBD1	TRBV6-1	-	TRBJ2-5	CASSVDRAETQYF	TGTGCCAGCAGTGTCGACAGGGCGGAGACCCAGTACTTC
TRBD2	TRBV5-4	few	TRBJ2-7	CASSQPGLAVDEQYF	TGTGCCAGCAGCCAACCAGGACTAGCGGTGGACGAGCAGTACTTC
TRBD1	TRBV4-1	-	TRBJ2-1	CASRPPGQVFEQFF	TGCGCCAGCAGACCGCCGGGACAGGTTTTTGAGCAGTTCTTC
-	TRBV6-1	-	TRBJ2-1	CASSWSLSREQFF	TGTGCCAGCAGCTGGAGTCTATCTCGAGAGCAGTTCTTC
-	TRBV11-2	-	TRBJ2-1	CASSSTTGYNEQFF	TGTGCCAGCAGCTCAACAACAGGTTACAATGAGCAGTTCTTC
-	TRBV19	few	TRBJ1-5	CASTPTNRNQPQHF	TGTGCCAGTACCCCGACCAACCGCAATCAGCCCCAGCATTTT
TRBD1	TRBV12-3/TRBV12-4	-	TRBJ1-1	CASSLALVGQVEAFF	TGTGCCAGCAGTTTAGCACTGGTCGGACAGGTTGAAGCTTTCTTT
TRBD1	TRBV4-1	-	TRBJ1-1	CASSHRPDRPITTEAFF	TGCGCCAGCAGCCACCGCCCGGACAGGCCAATAACCACTGAAGCTTTCTTT
TRBD1	TRBV24-1	-	TRBJ2-5	CATSEGQGVRETQYF	TGTGCCACCAGTGAAGGACAGGGGGTTCGGGAGACCCAGTACTTC
-	TRBV4-3	few	TRBJ1-4	CASSQDGGGRIVNEKLFF	TGCGCCAGCAGCCAAGATGGGGGGGGGCGAATCGTTAATGAAAAACTGTTTTTT
TRBD2	TRBV11-2	-	TRBJ2-1	CASSLGGSENEQFF	TGTGCCAGCAGCTTGGGCGGGAGTGAGAATGAGCAGTTCTTC
TRBD2	TRBV20-1	few	TRBJ2-3	CSHKSGGERDTQYF	TGCAGTCACAAGAGCGGGGGGGAGAGGGATACGCAGTATTTT
-	TRBV4-2	-	TRBJ1-1	CASSQDNRVRMNTEAFF	TGTGCCAGCAGCCAAGATAATAGGGTCAGGATGAACACTGAAGCTTTCTTT
-	TRBV12-3/TRBV12-4	few	TRBJ2-6	CASSLEVYGANVLTF	TGTGCCAGCAGTTTGGAAGTGTATGGGGCCAACGTCCTGACTTTC
-	TRBV28	-	TRBJ2-2	CASSSAGARAGELFF	TGTGCCAGCAGTTCGGCAGGGGCTCGGGCCGGGGAGCTGTTTTTT
-	TRBV7-8	few	TRBJ1-1	CASSVRFAFGAEAFF	TGTGCCAGCAGCGTCAGATTCGCCTTCGGCGCTGAAGCTTTCTTT
TRBD2	TRBV20-1	-	TRBJ2-1	CSAPLDGGANEQFF	TGCAGTGCTCCCCTTGACGGGGGGGCCAATGAGCAGTTCTTC
-	TRBV6-2/TRBV6-3	-	TRBJ2-1	CASLRGLDLNEQFF	TGTGCCAGCCTCCGGGGACTGGACCTCAATGAGCAGTTCTTC
-	TRBV4-1	few	TRBJ2-5	CASSPRESGTQYF	TGCGCCAGCAGCCCTAGGGAGAGCGGGACCCAGTACTTC
-	TRBV6-6	once	TRBJ2-4	CASGQLAKNIQYF	TGTGCCAGCGGACAGCTAGCCAAAAACATTCAGTACTTC
TRBD1	TRBV7-8	few	TRBJ2-7	CASSLVATPGTGFYEQYF	TGTGCCAGCAGCTTAGTAGCCACCCCCGGGACAGGGTTCTACGAGCAGTACTTC
-	TRBV5-4	few	TRBJ1-4	CASSVRGATNEKLFF	TGTGCCAGCAGCGTCCGGGGTGCAACTAATGAAAAACTGTTTTTT
-	TRBV20-1	-	TRBJ2-5	CSARRAGREETQYF	TGCAGTGCTAGGAGGGCGGGGAGAGAAGAGACCCAGTACTTC
TRBD1	TRBV2	few	TRBJ2-3	CASSGQGNTDTQYF	TGTGCCAGCAGTGGACAGGGGAACACAGATACGCAGTATTTT
-	TRBV7-2	-	TRBJ2-1	CASAPSRDNEQFF	TGTGCCAGCGCCCCATCGCGAGACAATGAGCAGTTCTTC
-	TRBV30	once	TRBJ2-1	CAWNAGSRWGHNEQFF	TGTGCCTGGAACGCCGGGAGCCGTTGGGGGCACAATGAGCAGTTCTTC
TRBD1	TRBV7-2	many	TRBJ1-2	CASSLTIGTGSRDYGYTF	TGTGCCAGCAGCTTAACCATAGGGACAGGGAGTCGAGACTATGGCTACACCTTC
-	TRBV7-9	few	TRBJ1-1	CASSSKGGRITEAFF	TGTGCCAGCAGCTCCAAGGGGGGGAGGATCACTGAAGCTTTCTTT
-	TRBV24-1	-	TRBJ2-1	CATSDADRSYNEQFF	TGTGCCACCAGTGATGCGGACAGATCCTACAATGAGCAGTTCTTC
TRBD1	TRBV6-1	few	TRBJ1-5	CASSDEKTGFGNQPQHF	TGTGCCAGCAGTGACGAAAAGACAGGGTTTGGAAATCAGCCCCAGCATTTT